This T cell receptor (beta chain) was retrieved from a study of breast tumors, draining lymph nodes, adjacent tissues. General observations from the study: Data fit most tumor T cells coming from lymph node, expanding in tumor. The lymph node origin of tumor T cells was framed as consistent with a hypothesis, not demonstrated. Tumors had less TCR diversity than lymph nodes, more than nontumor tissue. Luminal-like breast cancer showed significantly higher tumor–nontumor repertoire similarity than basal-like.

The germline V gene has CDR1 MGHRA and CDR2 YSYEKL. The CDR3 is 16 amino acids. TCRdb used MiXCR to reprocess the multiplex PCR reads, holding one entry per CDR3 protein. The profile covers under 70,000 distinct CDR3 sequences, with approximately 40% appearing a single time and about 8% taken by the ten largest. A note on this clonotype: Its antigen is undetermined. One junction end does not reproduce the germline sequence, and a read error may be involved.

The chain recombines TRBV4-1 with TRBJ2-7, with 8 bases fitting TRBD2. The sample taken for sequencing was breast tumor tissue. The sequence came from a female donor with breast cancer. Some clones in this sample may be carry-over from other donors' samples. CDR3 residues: CASSQDQAGAPYERYF. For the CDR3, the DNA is TGCGCCAGCAGCCAAGATCAAGCGGGAGCCCCCTACGAGCGGTACTTC.